This T cell receptor (beta chain) was documented in a study of immune characterization of retroperitoneal liposarcoma. One entry per CDR3 protein, called by TCRdb with MiXCR from the PCR reads. The sample carries about 3,800 distinct CDR3 sequences, approximately 29% recorded once. With 5 bases removed from V and 8 bases from J, the gap between germline ends came to 20 bases. Per germline, CDR1 MNHEY and CDR2 SMNVEV (reference sequence). The CDR3 totals 15 residues. The receptor was derived from a female donor with retroperitoneal liposarcoma. The rearrangement links TRBV27 to TRBJ2-3; no clear D. The specimen sequenced was blood. CDR3 in DNA: TGTGCCAGCAGTCCGTTAGAGGCCCTGCGTGGTACGCAGTATTTT. Translating gives CASSPLEALRGTQYF.